The 16 T cell receptor beta chains reported below all come from one sample, sequenced in a study of blood T cell repertoires in COVID-19. Produced via immunoSEQ multiplex PCR; TCRdb's table is partial and in-frame only. The table includes 15,000 to 20,000 clones, 90% to 95% detected once. Source material: peripheral blood. The receptors stem from a human donor in a cohort sampled during active COVID-19.

The V call is TRBV6-4, the J call TRBJ2-7; 7 positions match TRBD2. Trimming at V came to 3 bases and at J to 0 bases, leaving 5 bases not matched to a gene. Germline values: CDR1 MRHNA, CDR2 SNTAGT. The CDR3 is 15 amino acids. Written as DNA, the CDR3 is TGTGCCAGCAGTGAAGAAGCGGGGTTCTCCTACGAGCAGTACTTC. Translating gives CASSEEAGFSYEQYF.

This clone was counted a few times. This chain links TRBV4-1 with TRBJ1-6; maybe TRBD1 (6 bases). Trimming cost V 4 bases and J 2 bases, with 15 bases left between them. Germline loops: CDR1 MGHRA, CDR2 YSYEKL. The CDR3 is 17 amino acids. For the CDR3, the DNA is TGCGCCAGCAGCCCCTGGGGGCCGGCGGCCTATAATTCACCCCTCCACTTT. Amino acids: CASSPWGPAAYNSPLHF.

The rearrangement uses TRBV27 and TRBJ1-1; D unclear. Between the trimmed V and J ends, which lost 2 bases and 2 bases, there was a span of 6 bases. The CDR3 sequence is 13 residues long. From germline, CDR1 is MNHEY and CDR2 SMNVEV (reference sequence). The CDR3 nucleotides are TGTGCCAGCAGTTTAGGGCGTAACACTGAAGCTTTCTTT. Translation gives CASSLGRNTEAFF.

This chain links TRBV6-5 with TRBJ2-7; TRBD1 agrees at 7 bases. Trimming took 5 bases from V and 7 from J; bases not matched to a gene: 11. The germline CDR1 and CDR2 sequences are MNHEY and SVGAGI. The CDR3 loop spans 14 amino acids. The CDR3 loop is CASSLRQGTGEQYF. The CDR3 DNA reads TGTGCCAGCAGTCTGAGACAGGGAACGGGGGAGCAGTACTTC.

The rearrangement uses TRBV5-1 and TRBJ2-1; tentative D call: TRBD2 (6 bases). V was shortened by 3 bases and J by 8 bases, with 18 bases between the two germline ends. CDR3 length equals 15 residues. CDR1 SGHRS and CDR2 YFSETQ come from the germline V gene. The CDR3 bases are TGCGCCAGCAGCTCGGTGGCGGCGGGGACTTATGAGCAGTTCTTC. Encoded protein: CASSSVAAGTYEQFF.

DNA of the CDR3: TGTGCCACCAGTGACCAGTTGAGGGCTTCCTACGAGCAGTACTTC. Translating it yields CATSDQLRASYEQYF. The chain links TRBV24-1 to TRBJ2-7; the D gene is possibly TRBD2 (5 bases). The germline V gene has CDR1 KGHDR and CDR2 SFDVKD. The CDR3 length is 15 residues. Deletions cut 4 bases from V and 1 base from J, with 13 bases between.

This clone has more than one count but fewer than ten. The J gene is TRBJ2-1, the V gene TRBV18; D uncertain. The germline V and J ends were trimmed by 0 bases and 0 bases, with 9 bases remaining between them. CDR1 KGHSH and CDR2 LQKENI come from the germline V gene. The CDR3 length is 16 residues. CDR3 bases: TGTGCCAGCTCACCACCGGGCTTTAGCTCCTACAATGAGCAGTTCTTC. Its protein product is CASSPPGFSSYNEQFF.

This chain connects TRBV28 to TRBJ1-4, with TRBD1 as a possible D gene (6 bases). The CDR3 length is 17 residues. Germline V CDR1 and CDR2: MDHEN, SYDVKM. V shed 5 bases and J shed 11 bases, with 27 bases lying between them. The CDR3 DNA follows: TGTGCCAGCAGTCCGATCCGCCCGGGACAAACCTCTCGGAAACTGTTTTTT. Translated, it gives CASSPIRPGQTSRKLFF. Together with reference TRBV28 and TRBJ1-4, the CDR3 gives the full variable domain: DVKVTQSSRYLVKRTGEKVFLECVQDMDHENMFWYRQDPGLGLRLIYFSYDVKMKEKGDIPEGYSVSREKKERFSLILESASTNQTSMYLCASSPIRPGQTSRKLFFGSGTQLSVL.

The CDR3 is CASSLGDRGHSPLHF. Written as DNA, the CDR3 is TGTGCCAGCAGCTTAGGGGACAGGGGACATTCACCCCTCCACTTT. The chain carries TRBV7-9 and TRBJ1-6, with 10 bases aligning to TRBD1. This CDR3 has 15 residues. With V trimmed by 1 base and J by 8 bases, 2 bases remained unmatched. Germline CDR1 is SEHNR and CDR2 is FQNEAQ (reference sequence).

This clone was detected once. V gene TRBV5-5 combines with J gene TRBJ2-1; a possible D gene is TRBD2 (6 bases). The ends were cut back, 2 bases at V and 2 bases at J, with 8 bases in the middle. CDR1 SGHKS and CDR2 YYEKEE come from the germline V gene (reference sequence). This CDR3 has 14 amino acids. The CDR3 bases are TGTGCCAGCAGCTTTGCGGGGACCTACAATGAGCAGTTCTTC. Its protein product is CASSFAGTYNEQFF.

J is TRBJ2-7 and V is TRBV4-1, with 9 bases matching TRBD1. CDR1 MGHRA and CDR2 YSYEKL come from the germline V gene. With V trimmed by 0 bases and J by 1 base, 1 base remained unmatched. The CDR3 has 15 residues. CDR3 nucleotide sequence: TGCGCCAGCAGCCAAGAGACAGGGGGATCCTACGAGCAGTACTTC. It yields the protein CASSQETGGSYEQYF.

This chain joins TRBV7-3 and TRBJ2-3, with 8 bases that match TRBD2. Per the germline V gene, CDR1 is SGHTA and CDR2 is FQGTGA. Trimming removed 1 base from V and 14 bases from J; junction bases left unmatched: 5. The CDR3 is 12 amino acids. The CDR3 is CASSLSGGRPYF. In DNA, the CDR3 is TGTGCCAGCAGCTTAAGCGGGGGGCGTCCGTATTTT.

V usage is TRBV28 and J usage is TRBJ1-4, with 9 bases that match TRBD1. Germline V CDR1 and CDR2: MDHEN, SYDVKM. The junction had 1 base not matched to a gene; V was cut back by 6 bases and J by 2 bases. There are 14 residues in the CDR3. The CDR3 protein is CASRTGGTNEKLFF. For the CDR3, the DNA is TGTGCCAGCAGAACAGGGGGCACTAATGAAAAACTGTTTTTT.

The chain combines TRBV6-5 with TRBJ2-1; 11 bases match TRBD2. The junction had 3 bases not matched to a gene; V was cut back by 8 bases and J by 3 bases. Germline assignment: CDR1 MNHEY and CDR2 SVGAGI. The CDR3 has 14 residues. DNA for the CDR3: TGTGCCAGCGGACTAGCGGGCCTCTACAATGAGCAGTTCTTC. It yields the protein CASGLAGLYNEQFF.

The V gene is TRBV5-4, the J gene TRBJ2-1; 12 bases fit TRBD1. Trimming cost V 3 bases and J 14 bases; bases outside gene matches: 12. The CDR3 consists of 15 residues. Looked up from germline, CDR1 is SGHNT and CDR2 is YYREEE (reference sequence). CDR3 DNA: TGTGCCAGCAGCTCGTCCCGGGACAGGGGGCCCGGGAAGTTCTTC. It encodes CASSSSRDRGPGKFF. The full variable domain, its missing parts supplied by reference TRBV5-4 and TRBJ2-1, is ETGVTQSPTHLIKTRGQQVTLRCSSQSGHNTVSWYQQALGQGPQFIFQYYREEENGRGNFPPRFSGLQFPNYSSELNVNALELDDSALYLCASSSSRDRGPGKFFGPGTRLTVL.

The chain combines TRBV18 with TRBJ2-7, with TRBD2 matching 7 bases. The CDR3 is 17 residues long. Germline CDR1 and CDR2: KGHSH and LQKENI. V was clipped by 3 bases and J by 2 bases; unmatched bases: 13. This CDR3 reads CASSPMRESQNPYEQYF. Written as DNA, the CDR3 is TGTGCCAGCTCACCGATGCGGGAGTCCCAGAACCCCTACGAGCAGTACTTC.